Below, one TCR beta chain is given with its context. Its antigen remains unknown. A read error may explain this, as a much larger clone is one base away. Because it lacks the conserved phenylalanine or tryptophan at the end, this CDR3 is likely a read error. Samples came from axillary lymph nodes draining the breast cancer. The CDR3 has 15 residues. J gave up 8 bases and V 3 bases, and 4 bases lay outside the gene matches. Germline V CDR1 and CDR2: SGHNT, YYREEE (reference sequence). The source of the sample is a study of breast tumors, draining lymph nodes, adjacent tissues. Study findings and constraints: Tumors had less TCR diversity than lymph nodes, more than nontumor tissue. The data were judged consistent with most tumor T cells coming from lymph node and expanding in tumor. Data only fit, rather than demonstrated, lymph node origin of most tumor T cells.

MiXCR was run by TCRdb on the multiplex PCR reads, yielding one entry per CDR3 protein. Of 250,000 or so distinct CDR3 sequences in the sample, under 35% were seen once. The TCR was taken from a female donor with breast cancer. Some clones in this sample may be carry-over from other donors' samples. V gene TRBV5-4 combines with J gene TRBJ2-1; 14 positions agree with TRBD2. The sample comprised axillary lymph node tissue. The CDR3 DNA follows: TGTGCCAGCAGCTCGGGACTAGCGGGAGCGGATGAGCAGTTCCTC. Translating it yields CASSSGLAGADEQFL.